Below, 20 T cell receptor beta chains from the same sample are listed, as sequenced in a study of blood T cell repertoires in COVID-19. Repertoires were generated with immunoSEQ multiplex PCR, while TCRdb's copy carries only in-frame clones and drops some. Among 120,000 to 150,000 clones listed, over 75% were seen once. Sequences were obtained from peripheral blood. These receptors came from a man in his sixties with active or convalescent COVID-19.

The V and J genes are TRBV12-3 or TRBV12-4 and TRBJ1-2; the match to TRBD1 covers 7 bases. The CDR3 is made up of 13 amino acids. V was pared by 6 bases and J by 3 bases, with 4 bases of the junction left unmatched. The CDR3 spells CASRSDRDYGYTF. The CDR3 DNA reads as TGTGCCAGCAGGTCCGACAGGGACTATGGCTACACCTTC.

The V gene is TRBV6-2 or TRBV6-3, the J gene TRBJ2-2; the match to TRBD1 covers 9 bases. V dropped 0 bases and J dropped 3; count of bases not matched to a gene: 11. Per germline, CDR1 MNHEY and CDR2 SVGEGT. The CDR3 loop spans 19 amino acids. CDR3 protein: CASSYSINRGRRDTGELFF. CDR3 DNA: TGTGCCAGCAGTTACTCGATTAACAGGGGGCGCCGGGACACCGGGGAGCTGTTTTTT.

The chain links TRBV19 to TRBJ1-5; TRBD1 matches at 8 bases. CDR3 length equals 16 residues. With V trimmed by 4 bases and J by 4 bases, 9 bases remained unmatched. The V gene's germline CDR1 is LNHDA and CDR2 SQIVND (reference sequence). For the CDR3, the DNA is TGTGCCAGTAGTACCAGGACAGGGACCAAAAATCAGCCCCAGCATTTT. Its translation: CASSTRTGTKNQPQHF. Full variable domain (outside the CDR3, taken from reference TRBV19 and TRBJ1-5): DGGITQSPKYLFRKEGQNVTLSCEQNLNHDAMYWYRQDPGQGLRLIYYSQIVNDFQKGDIAEGYSVSREKKESFPLTVTSAQKNPTAFYLCASSTRTGTKNQPQHFGDGTRLSIL.

The chain couples TRBV28 to TRBJ2-5; TRBD1 aligns across 7 bases. Trimming at V came to 6 bases and at J to 5 bases, leaving 12 bases not matched to a gene. The CDR3 has 15 amino acids. Per germline, CDR1 MDHEN and CDR2 SYDVKM. CDR3 bases: TGTGCCAGCAGCCCGGCACAGGGGAAATCGGAGACCCAGTACTTC. It codes for CASSPAQGKSETQYF. Based on the CDR3 plus reference TRBV28 and TRBJ2-5, the full variable domain is DVKVTQSSRYLVKRTGEKVFLECVQDMDHENMFWYRQDPGLGLRLIYFSYDVKMKEKGDIPEGYSVSREKKERFSLILESASTNQTSMYLCASSPAQGKSETQYFGPGTRLLVL.

The rearrangement uses TRBV3-1 (or the pseudogene TRBV3-2) and TRBJ2-1, with 9 positions matching TRBD2. Germline V gene lookup returns CDR1 LGHDT and CDR2 YNNKEL (reference sequence). V shed 3 bases and J 3 bases; nucleotides not matched to a gene: 9. CDR3 length: 17 amino acids. The CDR3 DNA reads as TGTGCCAGCAGCCACCCCTGGGGGACTAGCAGCTACAATGAGCAGTTCTTC. It specifies CASSHPWGTSSYNEQFF.

The chain employs TRBV5-6 and TRBJ2-7; D uncertain. This CDR3 contains 12 residues. Germline values: CDR1 SGHDT, CDR2 YYEEEE. V lost 5 bases and J 4 bases, leaving 10 bases between the germline ends. CDR3 DNA sequence: TGTGCCAGCAGACTGGGCGTGTACGAGCAGTACTTC. It codes for CASRLGVYEQYF. Full variable domain (remainder filled in from reference TRBV5-6 and TRBJ2-7): DAGVTQSPTHLIKTRGQQVTLRCSPKSGHDTVSWYQQALGQGPQFIFQYYEEEERQRGNFPDRFSGHQFPNYSSELNVNALLLGDSALYLCASRLGVYEQYFGPGTRLTVT.

This clone was observed once. The rearrangement uses TRBV28 and TRBJ2-7; 8 nucleotides agree with TRBD2. The ends lost 3 bases at V and 4 bases at J; junction bases unmatched: 8. Per germline, CDR1 MDHEN and CDR2 SYDVKM. CDR3 length: 15 residues. Here the CDR3 DNA reads TGTGCCAGCAGTTTGACGGGGGGGGAACCATACGAGCAGTACTTC. Translation gives CASSLTGGEPYEQYF.

The V call is TRBV19, the J call TRBJ2-6, with D hard to call. The CDR3 sequence is 14 residues long. CDR1 and CDR2 (germline): LNHDA, SQIVND (reference sequence). V was pared by 8 bases and J by 1 base, with 9 bases between. In nucleotides, the CDR3 is TGTGCCAGTGCGGATAGATCTGGGGCCAACGTCCTGACTTTC. It yields the protein CASADRSGANVLTF.

The chain combines TRBV12-3 or TRBV12-4 with TRBJ1-5; D is unclear. The CDR3 contains 13 residues. Deletions cut 8 bases from V and 2 bases from J, with 10 bases between. The CDR3 DNA reads as TGTGCCAGCCGCGGGGTTCGCAATCAGCCCCAGCATTTT. The encoded protein is CASRGVRNQPQHF.

This CDR3 reads CASTRDRGPKETQYF. CDR3 DNA sequence: TGTGCCAGCACCCGGGACAGGGGTCCGAAAGAGACCCAGTACTTC. The rearrangement links TRBV2 to TRBJ2-5; 10 bases are a match to TRBD1. After removal of 7 bases from V and 3 bases from J, the junction contained 8 bases not matched to a gene. This CDR3 spans 15 amino acids. From germline, CDR1 is SNHLY and CDR2 FYNNEI. Combining the CDR3 with reference TRBV2 and TRBJ2-5 gives the whole variable domain EPEVTQTPSHQVTQMGQEVILRCVPISNHLYFYWYRQILGQKVEFLVSFYNNEISEKSEIFDDQFSVERPDGSNFTLKIRSTKLEDSAMYFCASTRDRGPKETQYFGPGTRLLVL.

Here the CDR3 DNA reads TGTGCCAGCAGCCCCTGGGACAGTCAAAACATTCAGTACTTC. This codes for CASSPWDSQNIQYF. V and J are TRBV7-9 and TRBJ2-4, with TRBD1 matching 7 bases. The CDR3 totals 14 residues. The germline CDR1 and CDR2 sequences are SEHNR and FQNEAQ (reference sequence). V shed 5 bases and J 5 bases; nucleotides not matched to a gene: 6.

This chain joins TRBV7-3 and TRBJ2-1, with a weak D call TRBD1 (5 bases). The V and J ends lost 2 bases and 5 bases respectively, with 7 bases between them. Looked up from germline, CDR1 is SGHTA and CDR2 is FQGTGA. The CDR3 contains 13 residues. The CDR3 loop is CASSLSQDNEQFF. The CDR3 DNA follows: TGTGCCAGCAGCTTATCACAGGACAATGAGCAGTTCTTC.

This CDR3 is CATSSRSSTGELFF. The CDR3 region has the DNA TGTGCCACCAGCTCACGGAGTTCTACCGGGGAGCTGTTTTTT. The gene calls are TRBV15 and TRBJ2-2; no reliable D call. Looked up from germline, CDR1 is LNHNV and CDR2 is YYDKDF (reference sequence). The CDR3 has 14 residues. V lost 5 bases and J lost 5, with 12 bases in between.

This rearrangement joins TRBV15 to TRBJ1-5; 8 positions agree with TRBD1. With V trimmed by 0 bases and J by 6 bases, 1 base remained unmatched. This CDR3 has 14 amino acids. Germline V gives CDR1 LNHNV, CDR2 YYDKDF (reference sequence). The CDR3, as DNA: TGTGCCACCAGCAGAGACAGGGGGCTTCAGCCCCAGCATTTT. Its translation is CATSRDRGLQPQHF.

The chain couples TRBV6-5 to TRBJ2-2; possibly TRBD2 for D (6 bases). This CDR3 region has 15 residues. V lost 4 bases and J 3 bases, leaving 12 bases between the germline ends. CDR1 MNHEY and CDR2 SVGAGI come from the germline V gene. Here the CDR3 DNA reads TGTGCCAGCAGTTCTCCAGGAGGGTACACCGGGGAGCTGTTTTTT. It yields the protein CASSSPGGYTGELFF.

The chain uses TRBV11-2 and TRBJ1-2; no definite D call. Germline lookup yields CDR1 SGHAT and CDR2 FQNNGV. The CDR3 is 12 amino acids. V lost 8 bases and J 4 bases, leaving 11 bases between the germline ends. The CDR3 reads CASAGGGYGYTF. Written as DNA, the CDR3 is TGTGCCAGCGCGGGAGGTGGCTATGGCTACACCTTC.

This clone came up a few times. The chain combines TRBV10-2 with TRBJ1-5, with D possibly matching TRBD1 (5 bases). This CDR3 has 13 residues. Germline assignment: CDR1 WSHSY and CDR2 SAAADI. Trimming took off 6 bases at V and 3 bases at J, with 9 bases between the two ends. In DNA, the CDR3 is TGCGCCAGCAGGGACAACCTCAATCAGCCCCAGCATTTT. As protein: CASRDNLNQPQHF.

The J gene is TRBJ1-2, the V gene TRBV6-5; TRBD1 matches at 7 bases. After removal of 2 bases from V and 0 bases from J, the junction contained 0 bases not matched to a gene. This CDR3 is 14 amino acids long. The germline V gene has CDR1 MNHEY and CDR2 SVGAGI. The CDR3: CASSYDRANYGYTF. The CDR3 DNA is TGTGCCAGCAGTTACGACAGGGCTAACTATGGCTACACCTTC.

The V call is TRBV6-2 or TRBV6-3, the J call TRBJ1-5; 9 positions match TRBD1. CDR3 size: 15 residues. J lost 2 bases, V lost 6 bases, and 5 bases had no gene match. CDR1 is MNHEY and CDR2 is SVGEGT in the germline V gene. CDR3 sequence (DNA): TGTGCCAGCAGCATACAGGGGGCTCGCAATCAGCCCCAGCATTTT. It specifies CASSIQGARNQPQHF.

The chain joins TRBV11-2 to TRBJ2-3; 9 bases are shared with TRBD2. Trimming removed 4 bases from V and 4 bases from J; junction bases left unmatched: 3. The CDR3 length is 14 residues. Germline CDR1 SGHAT, CDR2 FQNNGV. The chain's CDR3 is CASSSSGIADTQYF. The CDR3 DNA sequence: TGTGCCAGCAGCTCTAGCGGGATTGCAGATACGCAGTATTTT.